Listed here are 30 T cell receptor beta chains from one sample, sequenced in a study of blood T cell repertoires in COVID-19. Clones were sequenced by immunoSEQ multiplex PCR, and TCRdb holds only the in-frame ones, with some missing. The table has 300,000 to 450,000 clones, 87% seen once. The sequencing input was peripheral blood. The receptors shown here come from a woman aged 55-75 years with COVID-19, enrolled during active disease.

The DNA for the CDR3 is TGTGCCAGCAAAGGGGGAGATACGCAGTATTTT. It yields the protein CASKGGDTQYF. The rearrangement joins TRBV3-1 (or the pseudogene TRBV3-2) to TRBJ2-3; weak D call: TRBD1 (6 bases). V was clipped by 7 bases and J by 5 bases, with 7 bases between them. Germline V gives CDR1 LGHDT, CDR2 YNNKEL (reference sequence). This CDR3 comprises 11 residues.

The rearrangement links TRBV19 to TRBJ1-4; the match to TRBD1 covers 7 bases. This CDR3 is 15 amino acids long. J was trimmed by 7 bases and V by 1 base; bases with no gene match: 6. Germline CDR1 and CDR2: LNHDA and SQIVND (reference sequence). CDR3 DNA sequence: TGTGCCAGTAGTATAGGAGGGGGCTGGGGTGAAAAACTGTTTTTT. The encoded protein is CASSIGGGWGEKLFF.

In this sample, this clone turned up a few times. The identical CDR3 is also encoded by other nucleotide sequences in the sample. The genes are TRBV7-3 and TRBJ1-2; TRBD1 is a possible D gene (5 bases). The germline V gene encodes CDR1 SGHTA and CDR2 FQGTGA. Trimming stripped 1 base from V and 0 bases from J, with 9 bases between. The length of the CDR3 is 15 residues. This chain's CDR3 is CASSLNPGANYGYTF. The CDR3 bases are TGTGCCAGCAGCTTAAATCCGGGGGCTAACTATGGCTACACCTTC.

This chain links TRBV10-3 with TRBJ1-2; D remains unclear. This CDR3 region has 16 residues. The germline V gene has CDR1 ENHRY and CDR2 SYGVKD. The germline V and J ends were trimmed by 0 bases and 8 bases, with 19 bases remaining between them. The DNA of the CDR3 is TGTGCCATCAGTGAGTCGAGCAGGCTGACAAGCAACGGCTACACCTTC. Translating gives CAISESSRLTSNGYTF.

A note on this clone: At the DNA level, this CDR3 is encoded by other sequences in the same sample as well. V gene TRBV28 combines with J gene TRBJ1-1; possible D gene TRBD1, 6 bases. The CDR3 has 14 amino acids. V gave up 5 bases and J gave up 1 base, with 11 bases separating them. The germline V gene encodes CDR1 MDHEN and CDR2 SYDVKM. CDR3: CASSSGTPNTEAFF. The CDR3 DNA follows: TGTGCCAGCAGTAGTGGGACACCGAACACTGAAGCTTTCTTT.

The chain recombines TRBV10-2 with TRBJ1-1, with D perhaps TRBD1 (5 bases). V was trimmed by 6 bases and J by 3 bases, leaving 11 bases between them. The germline V gene has CDR1 WSHSY and CDR2 SAAADI. The CDR3 totals 13 residues. CDR3 DNA sequence: TGCGCCAGCAGCATCACAGGAGACACTGAAGCTTTCTTT. Translated, it gives CASSITGDTEAFF.

V is TRBV18 and J is TRBJ1-5; 8 bases match TRBD1. This CDR3 region has 17 residues. Germline V gene data show CDR1 as KGHSH and CDR2 as LQKENI. The junction had 14 bases not matched to a gene; V was cut back by 5 bases and J by 5 bases. For the CDR3, the DNA is TGTGCCAGCTCAGCCCCAGGGGGCATATCCCCCTATCAGCCCCAGCATTTT. This sequence encodes CASSAPGGISPYQPQHF.

This chain links TRBV2 with TRBJ2-2, with a possible D match to TRBD2 (6 bases). The germline V gene has CDR1 SNHLY and CDR2 FYNNEI. Deletions cut 6 bases from V and 3 bases from J, with 14 bases between. The CDR3 contains 15 residues. The CDR3 loop reads CASRAGTQYTGELFF. CDR3 nucleotide sequence: TGTGCCAGCAGAGCCGGGACTCAATACACCGGGGAGCTGTTTTTT.

V is TRBV3-1 (or the pseudogene TRBV3-2) and J is TRBJ1-1, with D unresolved. Germline lookup yields CDR1 LGHDT and CDR2 YNNKEL (reference sequence). The CDR3 extends over 14 amino acids. The germline V and J ends were trimmed by 4 bases and 5 bases, with 14 bases remaining between them. CDR3 residues: CASSLNGGRTEAFF. CDR3 DNA: TGTGCCAGCAGCCTGAATGGAGGTCGAACTGAAGCTTTCTTT.

The chain couples TRBV4-2 to TRBJ2-5, with 12 bases aligning to TRBD2. The CDR3 length is 15 residues. Germline lookup yields CDR1 LGHNA and CDR2 YNFKEQ. V lost 5 bases, J lost 2 bases, and 3 bases stayed unmatched. CDR3 residues: CASSSGTSGQETQYF. The DNA of the CDR3 is TGTGCCAGCAGCTCTGGGACTAGCGGGCAAGAGACCCAGTACTTC.

V gene TRBV3-1 (or the pseudogene TRBV3-2) combines with J gene TRBJ1-1, with D hard to call. Trimming cost V 4 bases and J 1 base, with 13 bases left between them. CDR1 LGHDT and CDR2 YNNKEL come from the germline V gene (reference sequence). This CDR3 contains 15 residues. The CDR3 sequence: CASSPSPRQNTEAFF. The CDR3 nucleotides read TGTGCCAGCAGCCCCAGTCCTCGTCAGAACACTGAAGCTTTCTTT.

The V gene is TRBV6-5, the J gene TRBJ2-5, with D uncertain. The CDR3 is 14 amino acids. Germline CDR1 is MNHEY and CDR2 is SVGAGI. The germline V and J ends were trimmed by 0 bases and 5 bases, with 10 bases remaining between them. The DNA for the CDR3 is TGTGCCAGCAGTTACTCGAGAACTTCCGAGACCCAGTACTTC. Protein product: CASSYSRTSETQYF.

This clone was seen ten or more times. The chain links TRBV28 to TRBJ1-1; D remains unclear. CDR3 length: 14 amino acids. The V and J ends lost 4 bases and 3 bases respectively, with 12 bases between them. From germline, CDR1 is MDHEN and CDR2 SYDVKM. The CDR3 loop is CASSWSGMDTEAFF. The CDR3 DNA reads as TGTGCCAGCAGTTGGTCAGGAATGGACACTGAAGCTTTCTTT.

J is TRBJ2-2 and V is TRBV5-4; 8 bases are a match to TRBD1. V was clipped by 7 bases and J by 6 bases; unmatched bases: 8. The CDR3 loop spans 14 amino acids. The germline V gene encodes CDR1 SGHNT and CDR2 YYREEE (reference sequence). CDR3: CASSGGATPGELFF. CDR3 in DNA: TGTGCCAGCTCAGGGGGCGCTACCCCCGGGGAGCTGTTTTTT.

This chain joins TRBV4-2 and TRBJ1-1; D is undetermined. The germline V gene encodes CDR1 LGHNA and CDR2 YNFKEQ. V lost 0 bases and J lost 5, with 13 bases in between. The CDR3 contains 15 residues. CDR3 amino acids: CASSQDPEGRTEAFF. CDR3 coding DNA: TGTGCCAGCAGCCAAGACCCCGAGGGAAGGACTGAAGCTTTCTTT.

This clone was observed once. The V gene is TRBV25-1, the J gene TRBJ2-1, with a possible D match to TRBD1 (6 bases). This CDR3 is built from 14 residues. V lost 3 bases and J lost 6, with 12 bases in between. Germline assignment: CDR1 MGHDK and CDR2 SYGVNS. The CDR3 DNA reads as TGTGCCAGCAGTGATACAAGGGGGAGCAATGAGCAGTTCTTC. Translating gives CASSDTRGSNEQFF. The whole variable domain, remainder taken from reference TRBV25-1 and TRBJ2-1, is EADIYQTPRYLVIGTGKKITLECSQTMGHDKMYWYQQDPGMELHLIHYSYGVNSTEKGDLSSESTVSRIRTEHFPLTLESARPSHTSQYLCASSDTRGSNEQFFGPGTRLTVL.

The genes are TRBV4-1 and TRBJ1-5; no reliable D call. The CDR3 contains 15 residues. Per the germline V gene, CDR1 is MGHRA and CDR2 is YSYEKL. Trimming cost V 0 bases and J 7 bases, with 13 bases left between them. For the CDR3, the DNA is TGCGCCAGCAGCCAAGATCCCTCCTCGGGGCAGCCCCAGCATTTT. Residues: CASSQDPSSGQPQHF.

The chain carries TRBV6-5 and TRBJ2-1, with TRBD1 matching 9 bases. V trimming: 5 bases; J trimming: 6 bases; junction bases outside the gene matches: 5. The CDR3 is 14 residues long. Germline CDR1 MNHEY, CDR2 SVGAGI. CDR3 bases: TGTGCCAGCAGTATGGACAGGGGTCCCAATGAGCAGTTCTTC. Its translation is CASSMDRGPNEQFF.

The chain has TRBV19 and TRBJ1-1; D remains unclear. The CDR3 consists of 15 residues. Per germline, CDR1 LNHDA and CDR2 SQIVND (reference sequence). Trimming pared 4 bases from V and 1 base from J, leaving 13 bases between. The CDR3 sequence is CASSTLSRPNTEAFF. CDR3 DNA: TGTGCCAGTAGTACCTTGAGCAGGCCGAACACTGAAGCTTTCTTT.

The rearrangement uses TRBV5-5 and TRBJ2-7; tentatively, D is TRBD1 (6 bases). Germline CDR1 SGHKS, CDR2 YYEKEE (reference sequence). This CDR3 is 13 amino acids long. Deletions cut 4 bases from V and 3 bases from J, with 11 bases between. The CDR3 DNA reads TGTGCCAGCAGCCGGCAGGGGAGCTACGAGCAGTACTTC. This encodes CASSRQGSYEQYF.

The chain links TRBV3-1 (or the pseudogene TRBV3-2) to TRBJ2-1; the match to TRBD2 covers 9 bases. J lost 7 bases, V lost 4 bases, and 5 bases had no gene match. Germline assignment: CDR1 LGHDT and CDR2 YNNKEL (reference sequence). The length of the CDR3 is 14 residues. The chain's CDR3 is CASSPRGGLNEQFF. The CDR3 DNA follows: TGTGCCAGCAGCCCGCGGGGGGGCCTTAATGAGCAGTTCTTC.

The chain couples TRBV19 to TRBJ2-7; TRBD2 is a possible D gene (5 bases). CDR3 size: 15 residues. V lost 1 base and J 3 bases, leaving 13 bases between the germline ends. From germline, CDR1 is LNHDA and CDR2 SQIVND (reference sequence). In DNA form, the CDR3 reads TGTGCCAGTAGTATAGGGCTAGCTCCCCTCTACGAGCAGTACTTC. Residues: CASSIGLAPLYEQYF. The full variable domain, rest sourced from reference TRBV19 and TRBJ2-7, is DGGITQSPKYLFRKEGQNVTLSCEQNLNHDAMYWYRQDPGQGLRLIYYSQIVNDFQKGDIAEGYSVSREKKESFPLTVTSAQKNPTAFYLCASSIGLAPLYEQYFGPGTRLTVT.

V is TRBV5-6 and J is TRBJ2-7; 7 nucleotides match TRBD2. Germline V CDR1 and CDR2: SGHDT, YYEEEE. The V gene end was trimmed by 2 bases and the J gene end by 7 bases; junction bases not matched to a gene: 15. This CDR3 contains 16 residues. This CDR3 reads CASSFYGTTIMREQYF. The CDR3 DNA is TGTGCCAGCAGCTTTTACGGGACTACCATTATGAGGGAGCAGTACTTC. Filled out from reference TRBV5-6 and TRBJ2-7, the complete variable domain reads DAGVTQSPTHLIKTRGQQVTLRCSPKSGHDTVSWYQQALGQGPQFIFQYYEEEERQRGNFPDRFSGHQFPNYSSELNVNALLLGDSALYLCASSFYGTTIMREQYFGPGTRLTVT.

The J gene is TRBJ1-6, the V gene TRBV28; no clear D gene. V was clipped by 1 base and J by 9 bases, with 13 bases between them. The CDR3 consists of 15 residues. CDR1 MDHEN and CDR2 SYDVKM come from the germline V gene. The CDR3 loop reads CASSLSRVSFSPLHF. The CDR3 region has the DNA TGTGCCAGCAGTTTATCTCGGGTATCCTTTTCACCCCTCCACTTT.

As regards this clone: This sample includes further DNA sequences coding for the same CDR3. The J gene is TRBJ2-5, the V gene TRBV18; D may be TRBD2 (5 bases). This CDR3 spans 13 amino acids. The V gene's germline CDR1 is KGHSH and CDR2 LQKENI. Trimming took off 3 bases at V and 5 bases at J, with 10 bases between the two ends. The CDR3 region has the DNA TGTGCCAGCTCACCCCCGACGGGGGAGACCCAGTACTTC. Translating it yields CASSPPTGETQYF. The full variable domain, its missing parts supplied by reference TRBV18 and TRBJ2-5, is NAGVMQNPRHLVRRRGQEARLRCSPMKGHSHVYWYRQLPEEGLKFMVYLQKENIIDESGMPKERFSAEFPKEGPSILRIQQVVRGDSAAYFCASSPPTGETQYFGPGTRLLVL.

As regards this clone: The junction shows a germline mismatch at one end, possibly a read error. J is TRBJ2-6 and V is TRBV2; D is perhaps TRBD1 (6 bases). Germline CDR1 is SNHLY and CDR2 is FYNNEI. This CDR3 has 12 residues. The DNA for the CDR3 is TGTGCCGGCAGGGGCGGGGCCAACGTCCTGACTTTC. Protein sequence: CAGRGGANVLTF.

The V gene is TRBV27, the J gene TRBJ1-1; a weak D match, TRBD1 (5 bases). The germline gives CDR1 MNHEY, CDR2 SMNVEV (reference sequence). The V and J ends lost 6 bases and 4 bases respectively, with 12 bases between them. CDR3 length: 13 residues. Written as DNA, the CDR3 is TGTGCCAGCAGAACCAGGGAGGGCACTGAAGCTTTCTTT. Its protein is CASRTREGTEAFF.

The gene calls are TRBV5-4 and TRBJ2-5, with TRBD1 identical over 7 bases. V gave up 3 bases and J gave up 5 bases; unmatched junction bases: 7. Looked up from germline, CDR1 is SGHNT and CDR2 is YYREEE (reference sequence). This CDR3 has 14 residues. Here the CDR3 reads CASSSSTGAETQYF. CDR3 DNA sequence: TGTGCCAGCAGCTCGTCAACAGGGGCGGAGACCCAGTACTTC.

V and J are TRBV30 and TRBJ1-1; weak D call: TRBD1 (5 bases). Germline V gene data show CDR1 as GTSNPN and CDR2 as SVGIG (reference sequence). V was clipped by 7 bases and J by 3 bases, with 12 bases between them. The CDR3 is 12 residues long. CDR3 nucleotides: TGTGCCTCCCGGGGAGGGGACACTGAAGCTTTCTTT. The encoded protein is CASRGGDTEAFF.

This clone was seen a single time. The chain combines TRBV3-1 (or the pseudogene TRBV3-2) with TRBJ1-3; weak D call: TRBD1 (5 bases). Germline CDR1 is LGHDT and CDR2 is YNNKEL (reference sequence). The CDR3 covers 15 residues. The V end lost 4 bases, the J end lost 1 base, and 11 bases lay between the germline ends. The CDR3 protein is CASSLLQVSGNTIYF. The DNA for the CDR3 is TGTGCCAGCAGCCTATTACAGGTTTCTGGAAACACCATATATTTT.